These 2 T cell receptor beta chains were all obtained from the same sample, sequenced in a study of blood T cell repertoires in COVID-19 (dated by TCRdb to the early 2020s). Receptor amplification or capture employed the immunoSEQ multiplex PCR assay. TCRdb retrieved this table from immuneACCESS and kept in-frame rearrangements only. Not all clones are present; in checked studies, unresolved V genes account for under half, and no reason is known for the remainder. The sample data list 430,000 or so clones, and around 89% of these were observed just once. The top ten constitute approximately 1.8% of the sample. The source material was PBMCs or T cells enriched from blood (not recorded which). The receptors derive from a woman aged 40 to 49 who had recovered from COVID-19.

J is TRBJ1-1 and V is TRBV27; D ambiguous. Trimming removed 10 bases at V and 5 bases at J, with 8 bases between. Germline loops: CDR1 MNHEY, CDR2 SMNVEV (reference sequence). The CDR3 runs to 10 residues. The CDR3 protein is CAIGVTEAFF. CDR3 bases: TGTGCCATCGGGGTTACTGAAGCTTTCTTT.

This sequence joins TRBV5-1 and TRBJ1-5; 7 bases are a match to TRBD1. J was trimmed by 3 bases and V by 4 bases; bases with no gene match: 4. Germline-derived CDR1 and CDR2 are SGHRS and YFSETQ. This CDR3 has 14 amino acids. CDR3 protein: CASSQGGSNQPQHF. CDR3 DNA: TGCGCCAGCAGCCAAGGGGGCTCCAATCAGCCCCAGCATTTT.